This T cell receptor (beta chain) was documented in a study of T cells in Graves' hyperthyroidism and ophthalmopathy (dated by TCRdb to about 2019). Regarding the complete study: Peripheral blood samples were taken at initial diagnosis, before any treatment was given. In several Graves' hyperthyroidism patients, the study also compared T-cell repertoires from thyroid tissue with T-cell repertoires from blood. To identify distinguishing TCR V-J signatures, a discovery cohort of around 100 patients was used, comprising approximately 40 with Graves' ophthalmopathy and around 57 with stable Graves' hyperthyroidism. Once sampling was done, hyperthyroidism patients were given methimazole at a starting dose of 30 mg daily, whereas ophthalmopathy patients were given high-dose intravenous methylprednisolone. For training and testing, the 95 to 100 patients in the discovery cohort were randomly divided in a 7:3 ratio. The paper describes TCR Vbeta CDR3 sequencing of around 130 peripheral blood samples, made up of approximately 40 ophthalmopathy patients, some 80 hyperthyroidism patients and roughly 17 progressor patients. Prospective prediction of ophthalmopathy was tested in an independent validation cohort of approximately 19 hyperthyroidism patients and some 17 patients who later progressed to ophthalmopathy.

A remark on this clonotype: What antigen it recognizes has not been identified. No base qualities exist here, and no much larger clone lies one base off it.

The TCR beta CDR3 regions were amplified from RNA transcripts. The TCR CDR3 was subjected to a first round of RT-PCR using the HTBI primer set and the Qiagen OneStep RT-PCR kit. Libraries were constructed in a second round of multiplex PCR, after which size selection and purification were carried out. Sequencing of the libraries was done on an Illumina HiSeq2000 using paired-end 100 bp reads. The paper's processing steps were these. SOAPnuke was used to process the raw data, throwing out any read that contained adapters or uncalled bases, had a mean Phred below 15, or lacked an exact constant-primer or identifier match. High-quality paired reads were merged with COPE v1.2.5, and unique nucleotide sequences were defined as clonotypes. Clonotypes were aligned to IMGT TRBV, TRBD and TRBJ reference segments using MiTCR v1.1. The analysis included only V-J combinations with a frequency above 0.0001, which together covered over 98% of the repertoires. The TCS score was defined as the ratio of F50 (clonal expansion) to E x V (chaos), calculated using BLOSUM62-based TCRdist between CDR3 peptides within each V-J. Welch's t-statistics and random forest reduced 500 to 550 V-J features to 10 to 15, which were used in a naive Bayes classifier (R e1071). TCRdb applied fastp at Q25 and MiXCR to the public reads, then kept only in-frame beta chains. CDR3 protein sequences are deduplicated, and each keeps its most common genes and DNA. TCRdb, not the authors, supplied the V and J calls. The sample table holds hundreds of thousands of distinct CDR3 sequences, of which approximately 13% were seen once. Together, the top ten hold around 5.4% of the sample.

Compared with germline, V lacks 8 bases and J lacks 14 bases; bases without a gene match: 14. The CDR3 holds 13 amino acids from the cysteine to the phenylalanine. The sequence is cut down to CDR3 DNA, 39 bases in frame from base 1. The germline V gene supplies CDR1 MNHNS and CDR2 SASEGT. Results the study describes overall, beyond this receptor: Sample size was not statistically predetermined, and blinding of investigators to group allocation was not performed. Most expanded thyroid clonotypes (frequency above 0.001) were also found in blood, which suggests that blood repertoires may mirror thyroid immune responses. In validation, the model predicted progression to ophthalmopathy a median of roughly 6.1 months before onset, with 65% to 71% sensitivity and nearly 75% specificity. A 13 V-J signature model separated ophthalmopathy from stable hyperthyroidism, with approximately 86% sensitivity and 81.08% specificity in cross-validation and 80%/75% in testing.

The hyperthyroidism patients were between 18 and 65 years old and newly diagnosed, with a disease duration of less than 2 months. Patients with uncontrolled infections, other autoimmune diseases, pregnancy or lactation were excluded. Diagnoses were established on the basis of clinical symptoms, serum thyroxine and TRAb, thyroid ultrasound, and orbital computed tomography. For progressor patients, blood was drawn at the first diagnosis of hyperthyroidism, before any ophthalmopathy symptoms had appeared. Ficoll-Paque density gradient centrifugation was used to isolate PBMCs from 8 to 10 ml of fresh peripheral blood. Progressor patients were initially diagnosed with Graves' hyperthyroidism and developed ophthalmopathy during follow-up. Trizol reagent was used to extract total RNA, and RNA quality was then checked on an Agilent 2100 Bioanalyzer.

In this chain, TRBV6-1 is recombined with TRBJ1-4, with 7 central nucleotides matching TRBD1. The sequence derives from a woman in her twenties or thirties with Graves' hyperthyroidism that later progressed to Graves' ophthalmopathy. Sequenced sample: blood. The CDR3: CASGPRRGDSLFF. The nucleotides are TGTGCCAGCGGCCCCCGGCGGGGGGACAGCCTGTTTTTT.